Sequencing of this T cell receptor beta chain was carried out in a study of spatial heterogeneity in lung cancer. On the study more broadly: Where present, follow-up PBMC were sequenced a median of roughly two years after resection. Points from the study as a whole: Expanded tumor TCRs that were ubiquitous appeared in blood more at resection than follow-up.

Time point meaning: blood at routine non-recurrence follow-up after resection. Unsorted whole RNA from tumor, nontumor lung or frozen PBMC underwent sequencing. This clonotype was counted at least ten times. Its antigen is unidentified. The CDR3 has 15 amino acids. The germline V gene encodes CDR1 SNHLY and CDR2 FYNNEI. Deletions cut 2 bases from V and 0 bases from J, with 8 bases between. Each TCR cDNA molecule bore a unique molecular identifier. TCRdb passed the 5' RACE reads through MiXCR, listing each CDR3 protein once. The table lists around 30,000 distinct CDR3 sequences, roughly 6% of them singletons, with roughly a fifth in the top ten.

The sequencing used PBMCs, collected at follow-up. The sequence was collected from a male donor with early-stage non-small cell lung cancer. V gene TRBV2 combines with J gene TRBJ2-1, with D hard to call. The CDR3 DNA reads as TGTGCCAGCAGTGAATTGGTGAGCTCCTACAATGAGCAGTTCTTC. It codes for CASSELVSSYNEQFF.